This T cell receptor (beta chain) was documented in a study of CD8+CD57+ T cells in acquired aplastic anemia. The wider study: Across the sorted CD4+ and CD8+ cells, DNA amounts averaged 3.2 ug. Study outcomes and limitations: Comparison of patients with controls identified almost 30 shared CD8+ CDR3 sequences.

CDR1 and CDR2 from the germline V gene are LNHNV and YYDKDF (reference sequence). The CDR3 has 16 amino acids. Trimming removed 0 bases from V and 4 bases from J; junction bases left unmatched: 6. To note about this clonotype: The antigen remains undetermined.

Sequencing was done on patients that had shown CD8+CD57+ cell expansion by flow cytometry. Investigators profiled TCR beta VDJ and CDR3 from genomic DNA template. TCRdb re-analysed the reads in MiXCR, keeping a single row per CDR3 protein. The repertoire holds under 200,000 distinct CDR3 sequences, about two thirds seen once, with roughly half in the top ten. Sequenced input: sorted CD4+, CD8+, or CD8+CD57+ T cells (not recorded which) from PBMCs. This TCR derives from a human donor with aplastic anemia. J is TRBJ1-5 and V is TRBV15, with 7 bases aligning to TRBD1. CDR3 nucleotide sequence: TGTGCCACCAGCAGAGATAGACAGGGCGTTAATCAGCCCCAGCATTTT. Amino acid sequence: CATSRDRQGVNQPQHF.